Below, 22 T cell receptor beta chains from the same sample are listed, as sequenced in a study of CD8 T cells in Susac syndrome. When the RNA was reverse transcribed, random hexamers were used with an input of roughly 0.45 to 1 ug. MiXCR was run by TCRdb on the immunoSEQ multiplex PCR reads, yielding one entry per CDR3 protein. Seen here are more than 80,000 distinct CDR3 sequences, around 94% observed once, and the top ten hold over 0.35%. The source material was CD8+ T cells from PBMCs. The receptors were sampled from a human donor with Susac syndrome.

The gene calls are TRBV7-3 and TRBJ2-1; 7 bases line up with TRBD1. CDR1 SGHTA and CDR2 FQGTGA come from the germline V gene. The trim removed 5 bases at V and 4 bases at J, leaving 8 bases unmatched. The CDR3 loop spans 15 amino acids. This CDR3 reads CASSPDRAGYNEQFF. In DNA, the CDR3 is TGTGCCAGCAGCCCAGACAGGGCCGGATACAATGAGCAGTTCTTC.

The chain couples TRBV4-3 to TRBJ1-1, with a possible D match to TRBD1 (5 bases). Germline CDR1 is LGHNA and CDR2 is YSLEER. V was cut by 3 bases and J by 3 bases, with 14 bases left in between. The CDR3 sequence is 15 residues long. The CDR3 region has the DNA TGCGCCAGCAGCCAGGTCCAGGGACGCGACACTGAAGCTTTCTTT. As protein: CASSQVQGRDTEAFF.

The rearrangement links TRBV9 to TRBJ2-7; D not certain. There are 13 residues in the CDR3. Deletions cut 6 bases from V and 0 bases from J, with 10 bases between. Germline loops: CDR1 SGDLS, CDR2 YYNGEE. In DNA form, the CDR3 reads TGTGCCAGCACCGGGCAGGACTCCTACGAGCAGTACTTC. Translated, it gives CASTGQDSYEQYF.

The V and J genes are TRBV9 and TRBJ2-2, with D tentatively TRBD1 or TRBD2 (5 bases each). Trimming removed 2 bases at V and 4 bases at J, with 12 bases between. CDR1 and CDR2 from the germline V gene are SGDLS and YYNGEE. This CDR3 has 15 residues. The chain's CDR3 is CASSVRDGGTGELFF. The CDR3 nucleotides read TGTGCCAGCAGCGTCAGGGACGGTGGCACCGGGGAGCTGTTTTTT.

CDR3 bases: TGTGCCAGCAGCTCTGACGCGGGACCCCGGGAGACCCAGTACTTC. This gives the protein CASSSDAGPRETQYF. The chain recombines TRBV5-6 with TRBJ2-5; tentative D call: TRBD2 (6 bases). V was pared by 3 bases and J by 5 bases, with 17 bases between. This CDR3 is built from 15 residues. Germline V gene data show CDR1 as SGHDT and CDR2 as YYEEEE.

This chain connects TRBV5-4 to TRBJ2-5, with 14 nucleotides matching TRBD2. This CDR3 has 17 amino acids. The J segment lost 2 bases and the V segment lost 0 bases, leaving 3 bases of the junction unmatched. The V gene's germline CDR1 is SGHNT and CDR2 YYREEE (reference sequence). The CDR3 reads CASSLVGLAGEQETQYF. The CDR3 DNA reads TGTGCCAGCAGCTTGGTGGGACTAGCGGGGGAGCAAGAGACCCAGTACTTC.

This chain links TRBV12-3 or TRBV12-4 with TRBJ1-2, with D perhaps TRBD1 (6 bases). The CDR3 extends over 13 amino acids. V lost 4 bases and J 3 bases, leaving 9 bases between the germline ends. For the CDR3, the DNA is TGTGCCAGCAGTTACAGGGAGGACTATGGCTACACCTTC. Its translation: CASSYREDYGYTF.

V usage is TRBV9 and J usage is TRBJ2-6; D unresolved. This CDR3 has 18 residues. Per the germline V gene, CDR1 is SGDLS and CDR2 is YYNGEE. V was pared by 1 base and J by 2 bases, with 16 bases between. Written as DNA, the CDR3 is TGTGCCAGCAGCGTAATGACTGGACCGAAAGCTGGGGCCAACGTCCTGACTTTC. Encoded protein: CASSVMTGPKAGANVLTF.

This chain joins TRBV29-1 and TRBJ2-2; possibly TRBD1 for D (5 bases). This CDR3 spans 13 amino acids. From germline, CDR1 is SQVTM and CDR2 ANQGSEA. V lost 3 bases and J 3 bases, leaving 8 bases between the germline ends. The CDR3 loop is CSVEDNDTGELFF. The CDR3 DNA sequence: TGCAGCGTTGAGGACAACGACACCGGGGAGCTGTTTTTT.

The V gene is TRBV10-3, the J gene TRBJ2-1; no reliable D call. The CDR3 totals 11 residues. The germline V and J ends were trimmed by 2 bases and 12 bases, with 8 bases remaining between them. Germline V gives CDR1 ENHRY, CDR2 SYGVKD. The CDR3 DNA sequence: TGTGCCATCAGTGAGAGTGGTCCGCAGTTCTTC. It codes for CAISESGPQFF.

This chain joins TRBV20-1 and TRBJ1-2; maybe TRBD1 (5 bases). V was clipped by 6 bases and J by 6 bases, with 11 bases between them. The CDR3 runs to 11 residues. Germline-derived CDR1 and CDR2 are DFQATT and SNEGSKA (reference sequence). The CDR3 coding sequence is TGCAGTGCAAAAGGGGATAATGGCTACACCTTC. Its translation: CSAKGDNGYTF.

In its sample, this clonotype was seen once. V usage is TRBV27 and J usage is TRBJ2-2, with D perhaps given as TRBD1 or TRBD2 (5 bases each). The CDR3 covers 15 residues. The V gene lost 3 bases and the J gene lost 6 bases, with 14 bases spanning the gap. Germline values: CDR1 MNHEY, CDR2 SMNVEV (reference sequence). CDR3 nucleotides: TGTGCCAGCAGTTTGGCAATTGGGGGAGCCGGGGAGCTGTTTTTT. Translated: CASSLAIGGAGELFF.

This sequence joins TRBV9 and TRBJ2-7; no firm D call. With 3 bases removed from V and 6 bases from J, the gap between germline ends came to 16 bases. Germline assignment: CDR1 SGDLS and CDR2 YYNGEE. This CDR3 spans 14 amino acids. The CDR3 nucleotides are TGTGCCAGCAGCGCGGGCAGTCAAGGGTCCGAGCAGTACTTC. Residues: CASSAGSQGSEQYF.

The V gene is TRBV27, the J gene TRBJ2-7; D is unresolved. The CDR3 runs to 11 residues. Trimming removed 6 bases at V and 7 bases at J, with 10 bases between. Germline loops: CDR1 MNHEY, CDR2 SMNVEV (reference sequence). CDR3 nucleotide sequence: TGTGCCAGCAGCCCGAGACGGGAGCAGTACTTC. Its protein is CASSPRREQYF.

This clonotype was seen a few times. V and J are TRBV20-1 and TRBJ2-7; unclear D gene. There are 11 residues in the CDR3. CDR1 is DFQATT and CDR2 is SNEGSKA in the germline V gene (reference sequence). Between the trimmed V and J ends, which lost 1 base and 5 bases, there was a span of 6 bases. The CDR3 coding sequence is TGCAGTGCTAGAGTGTCCCACGAGCAGTACTTC. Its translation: CSARVSHEQYF.

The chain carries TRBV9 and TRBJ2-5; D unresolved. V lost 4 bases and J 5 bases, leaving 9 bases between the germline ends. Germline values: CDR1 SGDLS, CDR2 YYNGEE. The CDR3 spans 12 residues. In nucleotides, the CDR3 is TGTGCCAGCAGCAACTTAGGGGAGACCCAGTACTTC. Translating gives CASSNLGETQYF.

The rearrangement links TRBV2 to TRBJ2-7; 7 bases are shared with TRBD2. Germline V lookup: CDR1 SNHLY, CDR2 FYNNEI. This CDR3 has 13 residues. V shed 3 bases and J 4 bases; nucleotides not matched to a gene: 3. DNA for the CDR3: TGTGCCAGCAGTGAGAATAGCGGGTACGAGCAGTACTTC. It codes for CASSENSGYEQYF. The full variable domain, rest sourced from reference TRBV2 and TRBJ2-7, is EPEVTQTPSHQVTQMGQEVILRCVPISNHLYFYWYRQILGQKVEFLVSFYNNEISEKSEIFDDQFSVERPDGSNFTLKIRSTKLEDSAMYFCASSENSGYEQYFGPGTRLTVT.

The DNA of the CDR3 is TGTGCCAGCACCGTGGGGGGGGCAGGGCAGCCCCAGCATTTT. Amino acids: CASTVGGAGQPQHF. The V call is TRBV7-9, the J call TRBJ1-5, with a possible D match to TRBD1 (6 bases). Germline V CDR1 and CDR2: SEHNR, FQNEAQ (reference sequence). The CDR3 length is 14 residues. Deletions cut 7 bases from V and 7 bases from J, with 17 bases between.

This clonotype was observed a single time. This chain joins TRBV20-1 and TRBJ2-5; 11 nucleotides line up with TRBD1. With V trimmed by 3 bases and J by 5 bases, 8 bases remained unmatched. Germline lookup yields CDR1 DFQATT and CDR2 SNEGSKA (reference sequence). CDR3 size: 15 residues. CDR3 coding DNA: TGCAGTGCTAGCCTCGGACAGGGGGCAGGGGAGACCCAGTACTTC. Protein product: CSASLGQGAGETQYF.

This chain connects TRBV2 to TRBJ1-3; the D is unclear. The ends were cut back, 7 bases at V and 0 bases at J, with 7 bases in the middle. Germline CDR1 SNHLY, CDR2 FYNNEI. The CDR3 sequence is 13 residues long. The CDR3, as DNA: TGTGCCAGCAAGGCAAGCTCTGGAAACACCATATATTTT. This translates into CASKASSGNTIYF.

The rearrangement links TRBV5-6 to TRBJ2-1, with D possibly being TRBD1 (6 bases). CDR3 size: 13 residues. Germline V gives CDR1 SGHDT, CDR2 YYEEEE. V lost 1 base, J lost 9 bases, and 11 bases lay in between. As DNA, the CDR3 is TGTGCCAGCAGCTTGAACAGGGTCGGTGAGCAGTTCTTC. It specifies CASSLNRVGEQFF. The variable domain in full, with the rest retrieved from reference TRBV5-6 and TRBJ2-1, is DAGVTQSPTHLIKTRGQQVTLRCSPKSGHDTVSWYQQALGQGPQFIFQYYEEEERQRGNFPDRFSGHQFPNYSSELNVNALLLGDSALYLCASSLNRVGEQFFGPGTRLTVL.

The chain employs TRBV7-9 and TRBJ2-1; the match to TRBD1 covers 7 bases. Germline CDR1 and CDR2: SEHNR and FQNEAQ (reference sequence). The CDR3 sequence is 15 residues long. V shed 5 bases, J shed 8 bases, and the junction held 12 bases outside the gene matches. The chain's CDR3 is CASSPRSRGRDEQFF. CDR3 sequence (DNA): TGTGCCAGCAGCCCGAGGTCGAGGGGGCGGGATGAGCAGTTCTTC.